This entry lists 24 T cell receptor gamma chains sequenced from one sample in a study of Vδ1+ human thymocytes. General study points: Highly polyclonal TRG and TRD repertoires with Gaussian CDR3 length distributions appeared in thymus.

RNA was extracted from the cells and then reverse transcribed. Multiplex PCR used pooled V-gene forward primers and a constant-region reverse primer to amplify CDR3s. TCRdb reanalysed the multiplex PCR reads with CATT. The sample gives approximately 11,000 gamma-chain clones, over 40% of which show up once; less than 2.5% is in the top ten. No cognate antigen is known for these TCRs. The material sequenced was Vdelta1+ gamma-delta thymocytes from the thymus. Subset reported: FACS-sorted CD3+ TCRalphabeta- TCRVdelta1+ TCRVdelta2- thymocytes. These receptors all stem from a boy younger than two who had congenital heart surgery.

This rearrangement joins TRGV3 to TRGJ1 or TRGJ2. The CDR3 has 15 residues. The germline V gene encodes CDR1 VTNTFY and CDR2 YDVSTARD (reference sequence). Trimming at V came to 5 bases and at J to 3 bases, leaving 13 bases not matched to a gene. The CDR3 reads CATWVHSAIYYKKLF. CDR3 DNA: TGTGCCACCTGGGTTCATTCCGCAATTTATTATAAGAAACTCTTT.

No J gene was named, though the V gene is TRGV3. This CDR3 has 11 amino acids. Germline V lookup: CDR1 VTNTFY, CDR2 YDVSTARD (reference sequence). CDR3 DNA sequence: TGTGCCACCTGGGACAGGCGGTTGGCGGTCTTT. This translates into CATWDRRLAVF.

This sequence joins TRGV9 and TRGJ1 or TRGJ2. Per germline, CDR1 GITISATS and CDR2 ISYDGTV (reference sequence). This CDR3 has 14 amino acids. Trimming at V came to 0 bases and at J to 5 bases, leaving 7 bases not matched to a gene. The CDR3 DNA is TGTGCCTTGTGGGAGGTGGTTGAGGATTATAAGAAACTCTTT. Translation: CALWEVVEDYKKLF.

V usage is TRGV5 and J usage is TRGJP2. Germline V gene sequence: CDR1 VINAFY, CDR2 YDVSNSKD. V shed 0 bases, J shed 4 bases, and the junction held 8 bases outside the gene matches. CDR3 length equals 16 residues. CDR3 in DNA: TGTGCCACCTGGGACAGGCGAGATAATAGTGATTGGATCAAGACGTTT. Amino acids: CATWDRRDNSDWIKTF.

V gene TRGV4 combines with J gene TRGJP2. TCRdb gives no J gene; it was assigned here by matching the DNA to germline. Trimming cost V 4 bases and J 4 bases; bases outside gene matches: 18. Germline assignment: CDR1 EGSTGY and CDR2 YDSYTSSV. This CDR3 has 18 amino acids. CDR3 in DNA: TGTGCCACCTGGGAGAACCCCGGTCGGGATGCTAGTGATTGGATCAAGACGTTT. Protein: CATWENPGRDASDWIKTF.

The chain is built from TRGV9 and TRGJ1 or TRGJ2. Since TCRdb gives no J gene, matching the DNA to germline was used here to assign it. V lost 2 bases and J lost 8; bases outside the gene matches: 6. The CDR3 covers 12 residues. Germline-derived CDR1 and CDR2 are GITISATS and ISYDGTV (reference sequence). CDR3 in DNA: TGTGCCTTGTGGGAGGCCCCCAATAAGAAACTCTTT. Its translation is CALWEAPNKKLF.

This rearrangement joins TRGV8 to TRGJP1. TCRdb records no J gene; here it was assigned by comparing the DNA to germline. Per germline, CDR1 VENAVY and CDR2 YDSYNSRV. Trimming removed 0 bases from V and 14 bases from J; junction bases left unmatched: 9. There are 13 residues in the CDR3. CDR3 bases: TGTGCCACCTGGGATAGGGAAGGGAAATTCAAGATATTT. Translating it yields CATWDREGKFKIF.

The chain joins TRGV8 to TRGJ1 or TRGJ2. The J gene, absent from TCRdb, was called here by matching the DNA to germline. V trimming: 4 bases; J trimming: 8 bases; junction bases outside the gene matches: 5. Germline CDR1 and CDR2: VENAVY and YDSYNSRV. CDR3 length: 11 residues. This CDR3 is CATWEPNKKLF. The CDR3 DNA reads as TGTGCCACCTGGGAACCTAATAAGAAACTCTTT.

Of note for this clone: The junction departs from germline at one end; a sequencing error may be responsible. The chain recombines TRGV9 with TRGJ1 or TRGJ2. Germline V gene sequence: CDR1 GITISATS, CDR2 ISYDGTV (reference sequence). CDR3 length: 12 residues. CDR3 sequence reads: CALGEEYYKKLF. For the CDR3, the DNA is TGTGCCTTGGGGGAGGAGTATTATAAGAAACTCTTT.

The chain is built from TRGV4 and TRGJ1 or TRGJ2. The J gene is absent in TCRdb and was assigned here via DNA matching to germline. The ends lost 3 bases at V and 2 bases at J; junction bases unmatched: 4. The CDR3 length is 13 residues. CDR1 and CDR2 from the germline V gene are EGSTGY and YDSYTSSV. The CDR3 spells CATWDHYYYKKLF. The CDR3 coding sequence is TGTGCCACCTGGGATCATTATTATTATAAGAAACTCTTT.

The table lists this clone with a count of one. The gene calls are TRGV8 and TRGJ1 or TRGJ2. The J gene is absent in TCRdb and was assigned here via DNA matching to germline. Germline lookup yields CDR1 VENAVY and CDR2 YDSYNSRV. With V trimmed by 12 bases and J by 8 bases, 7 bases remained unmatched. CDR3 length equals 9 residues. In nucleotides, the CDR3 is TGTGCCCCGCTGGATAAGAAACTCTTT. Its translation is CAPLDKKLF.

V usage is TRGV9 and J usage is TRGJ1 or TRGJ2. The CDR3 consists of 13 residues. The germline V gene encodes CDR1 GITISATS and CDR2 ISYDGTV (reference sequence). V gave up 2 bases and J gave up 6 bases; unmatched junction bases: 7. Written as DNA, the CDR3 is TGTGCCTTGTGGGAGGGGACTTCTTATAAGAAACTCTTT. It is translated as CALWEGTSYKKLF.

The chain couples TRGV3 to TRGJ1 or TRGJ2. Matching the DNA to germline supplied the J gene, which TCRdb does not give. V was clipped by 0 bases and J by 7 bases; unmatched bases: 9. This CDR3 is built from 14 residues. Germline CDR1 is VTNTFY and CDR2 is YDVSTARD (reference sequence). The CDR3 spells CATWDRTSRYKKLF. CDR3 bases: TGTGCCACCTGGGACAGGACCTCCCGATATAAGAAACTCTTT.

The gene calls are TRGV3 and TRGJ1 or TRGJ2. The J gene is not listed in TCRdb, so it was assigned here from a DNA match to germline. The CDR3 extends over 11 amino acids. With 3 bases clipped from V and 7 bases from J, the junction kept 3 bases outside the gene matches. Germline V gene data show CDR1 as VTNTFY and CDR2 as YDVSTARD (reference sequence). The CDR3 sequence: CATWDSYKKLF. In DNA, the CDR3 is TGTGCCACCTGGGACTCCTATAAGAAACTCTTT.

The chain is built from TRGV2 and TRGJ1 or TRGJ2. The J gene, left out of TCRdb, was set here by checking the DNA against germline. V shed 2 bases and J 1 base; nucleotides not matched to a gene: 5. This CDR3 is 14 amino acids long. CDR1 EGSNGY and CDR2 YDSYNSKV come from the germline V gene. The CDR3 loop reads CATWDALNYYKKLF. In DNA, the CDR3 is TGTGCCACCTGGGACGCCCTTAATTATTATAAGAAACTCTTT.

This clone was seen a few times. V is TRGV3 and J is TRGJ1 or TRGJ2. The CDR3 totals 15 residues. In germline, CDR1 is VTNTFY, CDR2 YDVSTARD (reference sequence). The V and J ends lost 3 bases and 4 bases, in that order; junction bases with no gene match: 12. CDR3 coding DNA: TGTGCCACCTGGGACCCAAAATGTCGGTATTATAAGAAACTCTTT. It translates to CATWDPKCRYYKKLF.

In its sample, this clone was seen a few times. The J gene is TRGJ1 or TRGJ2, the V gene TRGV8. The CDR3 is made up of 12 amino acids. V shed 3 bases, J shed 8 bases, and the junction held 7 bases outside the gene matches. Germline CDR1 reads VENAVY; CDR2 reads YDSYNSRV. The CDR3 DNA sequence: TGTGCCACCTGGGATTCGGACGATAAGAAACTCTTT. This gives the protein CATWDSDDKKLF.

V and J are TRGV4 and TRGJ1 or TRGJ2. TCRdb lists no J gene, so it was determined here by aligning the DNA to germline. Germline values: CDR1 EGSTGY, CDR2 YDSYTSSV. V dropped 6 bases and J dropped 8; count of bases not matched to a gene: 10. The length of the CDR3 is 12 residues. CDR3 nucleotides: TGTGCCACCTGGTCCCCTCTGCATAAGAAACTCTTT. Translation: CATWSPLHKKLF.

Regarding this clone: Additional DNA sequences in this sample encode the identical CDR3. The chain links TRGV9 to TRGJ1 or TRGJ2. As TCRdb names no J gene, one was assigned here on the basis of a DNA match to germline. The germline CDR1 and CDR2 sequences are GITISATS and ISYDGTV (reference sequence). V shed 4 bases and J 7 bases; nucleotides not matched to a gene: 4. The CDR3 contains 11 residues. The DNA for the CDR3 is TGTGCCTTGTGGGAAGGGTATAAGAAACTCTTT. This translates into CALWEGYKKLF.

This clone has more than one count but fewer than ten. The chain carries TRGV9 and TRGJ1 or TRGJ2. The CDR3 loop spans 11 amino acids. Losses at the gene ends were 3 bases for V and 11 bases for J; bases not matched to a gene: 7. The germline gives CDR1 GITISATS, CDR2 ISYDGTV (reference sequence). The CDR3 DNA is TGTGCCTTGTGGGAGATTAGGGAGAAACTCTTT. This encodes CALWEIREKLF.

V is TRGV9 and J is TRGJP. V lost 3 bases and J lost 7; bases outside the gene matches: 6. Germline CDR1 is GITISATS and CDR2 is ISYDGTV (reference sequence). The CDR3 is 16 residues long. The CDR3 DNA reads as TGTGCCTTGTGGGAGCCAGCGGAGTTGGGCAAAAAAATCAAGGTATTT. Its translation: CALWEPAELGKKIKVF.

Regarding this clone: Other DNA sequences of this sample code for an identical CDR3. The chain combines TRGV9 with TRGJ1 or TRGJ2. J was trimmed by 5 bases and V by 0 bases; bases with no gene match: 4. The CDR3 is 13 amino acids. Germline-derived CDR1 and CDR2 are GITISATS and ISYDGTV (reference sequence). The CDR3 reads CALWEVPHYKKLF. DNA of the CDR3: TGTGCCTTGTGGGAGGTGCCCCATTATAAGAAACTCTTT.

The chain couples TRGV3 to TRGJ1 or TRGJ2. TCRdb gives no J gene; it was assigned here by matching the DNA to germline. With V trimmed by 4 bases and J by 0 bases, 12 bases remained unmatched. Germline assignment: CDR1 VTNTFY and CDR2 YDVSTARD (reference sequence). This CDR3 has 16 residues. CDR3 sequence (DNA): TGTGCCACCTGGGATGGGCCGAGTTCGAATTATTATAAGAAACTCTTT. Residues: CATWDGPSSNYYKKLF.

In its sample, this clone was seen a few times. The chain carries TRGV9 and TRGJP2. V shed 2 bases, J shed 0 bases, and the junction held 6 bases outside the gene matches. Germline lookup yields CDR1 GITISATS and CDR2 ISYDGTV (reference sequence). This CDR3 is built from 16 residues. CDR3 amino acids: CALWEGFYSSDWIKTF. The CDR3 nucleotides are TGTGCCTTGTGGGAGGGGTTTTATAGTAGTGATTGGATCAAGACGTTT.